The T cell receptor beta chain under discussion was sequenced for a study of blood T cells in healthy people across ages. Study context: Capture via template switching afforded approximately one barcoded beta molecule per two T cells. Findings and caveats of the study: TCR beta diversity tracked closely with naive T cell percentage.

The sample holds a few counts of this clonotype. Its antigen is currently unknown. The donors, healthy Caucasians from Russia, were aged roughly 6 to 90. Primed by a sample-barcoded 5' primer and a J-beta primer mix, a second PCR proceeded for 7 to 11 cycles. Each cDNA molecule was tagged by a template-switch adaptor with 12 random nucleotides. A single record per CDR3 protein comes from TCRdb applying MiXCR to the 5' RACE reads. The table includes 600,000 or so distinct CDR3 sequences, around 48% detected once. CDR3 length equals 15 residues. V lost 3 bases, J lost 3 bases, and 8 bases stayed unmatched. Germline V CDR1 and CDR2: DFQATT, SNEGSKA (reference sequence).

The chain carries TRBV20-1 and TRBJ2-1; TRBD2 agrees at 7 bases. Specimen: blood. The TCR was taken from an elderly man in good health. DNA for the CDR3: TGCAGTGCTAGCGGGAGGACAAGGGGCTACAATGAGCAGTTCTTC. This sequence encodes CSASGRTRGYNEQFF.